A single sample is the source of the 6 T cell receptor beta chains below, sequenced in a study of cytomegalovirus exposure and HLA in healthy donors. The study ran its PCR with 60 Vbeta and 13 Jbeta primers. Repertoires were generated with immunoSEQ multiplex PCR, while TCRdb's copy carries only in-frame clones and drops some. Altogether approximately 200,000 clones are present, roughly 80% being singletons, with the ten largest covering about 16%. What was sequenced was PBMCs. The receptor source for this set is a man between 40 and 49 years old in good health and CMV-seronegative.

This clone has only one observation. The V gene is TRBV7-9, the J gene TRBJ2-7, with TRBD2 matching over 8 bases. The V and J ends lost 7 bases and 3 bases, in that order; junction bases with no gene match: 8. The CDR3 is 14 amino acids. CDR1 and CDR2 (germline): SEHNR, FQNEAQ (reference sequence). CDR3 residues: CASNDPAGGYEQYF. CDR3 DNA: TGTGCCAGCAACGATCCGGCGGGAGGCTACGAGCAGTACTTC.

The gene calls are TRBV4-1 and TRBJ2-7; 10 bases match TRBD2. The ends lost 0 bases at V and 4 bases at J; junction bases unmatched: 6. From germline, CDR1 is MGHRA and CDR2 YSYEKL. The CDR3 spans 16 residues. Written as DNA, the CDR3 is TGCGCCAGCAGCCAAGAGAAGGCTAGCGGGAGATACGAGCAGTACTTC. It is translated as CASSQEKASGRYEQYF.

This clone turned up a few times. The CDR3 nucleotides read TGTGCCACCAGCAGTGGGGGGGGCTCAGGAGAGACCCAGTACTTC. Residues: CATSSGGGSGETQYF. This chain connects TRBV15 to TRBJ2-5, with D perhaps TRBD2 (7 bases). The CDR3 consists of 15 residues. The V gene lost 3 bases and the J gene lost 4 bases, with 15 bases spanning the gap. Germline CDR1 reads LNHNV; CDR2 reads YYDKDF (reference sequence).

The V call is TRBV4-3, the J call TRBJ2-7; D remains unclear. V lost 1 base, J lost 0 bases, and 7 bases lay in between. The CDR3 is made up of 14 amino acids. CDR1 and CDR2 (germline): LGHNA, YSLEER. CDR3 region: CASSQGAFSYEQYF. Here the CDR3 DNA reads TGCGCCAGCAGCCAAGGGGCCTTCTCCTACGAGCAGTACTTC.

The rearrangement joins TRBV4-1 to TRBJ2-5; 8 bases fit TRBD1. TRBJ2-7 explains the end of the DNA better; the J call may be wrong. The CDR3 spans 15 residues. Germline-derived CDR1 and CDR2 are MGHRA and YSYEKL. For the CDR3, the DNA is TGCGCCAGCAGCCAAGGTCAGGGGGCTGGCTACGAGCAGTACTTC. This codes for CASSQGQGAGYEQYF.

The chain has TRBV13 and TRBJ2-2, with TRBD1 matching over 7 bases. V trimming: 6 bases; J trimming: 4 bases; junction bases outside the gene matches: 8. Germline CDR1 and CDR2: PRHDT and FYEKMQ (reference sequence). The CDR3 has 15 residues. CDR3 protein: CASSWTGGFTGELFF. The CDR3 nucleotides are TGTGCCAGCAGTTGGACAGGAGGATTCACCGGGGAGCTGTTTTTT.